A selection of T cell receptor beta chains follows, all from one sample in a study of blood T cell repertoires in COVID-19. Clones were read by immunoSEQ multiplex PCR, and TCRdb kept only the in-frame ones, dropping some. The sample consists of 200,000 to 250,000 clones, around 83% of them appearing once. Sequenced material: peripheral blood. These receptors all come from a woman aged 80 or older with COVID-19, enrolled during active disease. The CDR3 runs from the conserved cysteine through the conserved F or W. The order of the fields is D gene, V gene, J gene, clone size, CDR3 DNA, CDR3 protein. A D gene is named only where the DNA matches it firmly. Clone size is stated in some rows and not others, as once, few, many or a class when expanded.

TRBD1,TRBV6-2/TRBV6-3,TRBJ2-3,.,TGTGCCAGCAGTTACGGGACAGTCGCAGATACGCAGTATTTT,CASSYGTVADTQYF
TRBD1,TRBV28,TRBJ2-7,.,TGTGCCAGCAGTTTCGGCGGCACAGGGGGCTACGAGCAGTACTTC,CASSFGGTGGYEQYF
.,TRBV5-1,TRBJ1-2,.,TGCGCCAGCAGCTCACGACAAGACTATGGCTACACCTTC,CASSSRQDYGYTF
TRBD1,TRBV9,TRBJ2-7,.,TGTGCCAGCACCTTCTCGGACAGGGGCAGCGAGCAGTACTTC,CASTFSDRGSEQYF
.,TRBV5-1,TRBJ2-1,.,TGCGCCAGCAGCTTGGTCACAGGGATCTCCTACAATGAGCAGTTCTTC,CASSLVTGISYNEQFF
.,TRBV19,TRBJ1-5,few,TGTGCCAGTAGTATCTCCAGGGGAAGTAGCAATCAGCCCCAGCATTTT,CASSISRGSSNQPQHF
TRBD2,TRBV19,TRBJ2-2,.,TGTGCCACCTGGAACCTAGCGGGGTTAACCGGGGAGCTGTTTTTT,CATWNLAGLTGELFF
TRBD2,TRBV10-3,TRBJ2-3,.,TGTGCCATCAGTGCGATCGCGGGGGTAATGGATACGCAGTATTTT,CAISAIAGVMDTQYF
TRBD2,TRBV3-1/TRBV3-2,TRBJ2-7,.,TGTGCCAGCAGCCAAGGATCCAGCGGGAGGCAGTACTTC,CASSQGSSGRQYF
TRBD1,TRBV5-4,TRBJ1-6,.,TGTGCCAGCAGCCCGGGACAGCGGCCAACACCCCTCCACTTT,CASSPGQRPTPLHF
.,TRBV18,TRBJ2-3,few,TGTGCCAGCTCACCACCCGCAGATACGCAGTATTTT,CASSPPADTQYF
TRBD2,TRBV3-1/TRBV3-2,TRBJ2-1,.,TGTGCCAGCAGCCCTTCACTAGCGGGAGTCAATGAGCAGTTCTTC,CASSPSLAGVNEQFF
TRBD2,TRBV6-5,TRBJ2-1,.,TGTGCCAGCAGTTACTCTCGCGGGAGGGCCCTGTTCTTC,CASSYSRGRALFF
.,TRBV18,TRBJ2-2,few,TGTGCCAGCTCACCACGGGGGGAAACCGGGGAGCTGTTTTTT,CASSPRGETGELFF
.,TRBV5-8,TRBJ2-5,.,TGTGCCAGCGGATCGGGCAGGGCCCTCCAAGAGACCCAGTACTTC,CASGSGRALQETQYF